This TCR beta chain was found in a study of cytomegalovirus exposure and HLA in healthy donors. Only one count was recorded for this clone. The antigen is undetermined. Researchers ran the PCR with 60 Vbeta and 13 Jbeta primers. In the authors' workflow: In a later analysis, around 10 million of about 80 million unique beta chains occurred in at least two donors. Libraries were prepared by immunoSEQ multiplex PCR; TCRdb keeps only in-frame clonotypes and omits some of them. The DNA gave D and trimming, while V, J and clone size come from that table. Seen here are some 130,000 clones, about 76% observed once, and the top ten hold around 1.3%. General study findings and limits: Most observed TCR sequences were rare, whereas some public TCRs were detected in many donors. Previous analysis showed most TCR beta V segments were productive about 90% or about 30% of the time. With DRB1 most and HLA-C fewest, TCR association rates differed between HLA loci in a later analysis.

V was pared by 4 bases and J by 0 bases, with 25 bases between. The length of the CDR3 is 19 residues. The germline V gene has CDR1 SGDLS and CDR2 YYNGEE. The TCR sequence derives from a woman in her forties in good health and CMV-seronegative. Sequenced input: PBMCs. The chain uses TRBV9 and TRBJ1-1, with D possibly being TRBD1 (5 bases). CDR3 bases: TGTGCCAGCAGCCCCCGTGGGGGAGGGAGAGTCCTTATGAACACTGAAGCTTTCTTT. It encodes CASSPRGGGRVLMNTEAFF.